The entry that follows covers one TCR beta chain sequence. Its cognate antigen has yet to be identified. Base quality data are lacking; no much larger clone is found one base away. The CDR3, from cysteine to phenylalanine, totals 20 residues. Only CDR3 DNA is held: 60 bases, read in frame from base 1. The germline V gene (reference sequence) provides CDR1 SGHNT and CDR2 YYREEE. The germline ends are 31 bases apart after V is trimmed by 3 bases and J by 9 bases. The library was built by means of the immunoSEQ multiplex PCR assay. Sourced from immuneACCESS, this table was stored by TCRdb with only in-frame sequences that have V and J called. A share of the clones is absent; for the studies checked, an unresolved V gene accounts for under half, and the remainder has no known explanation. The sample contains some 100,000 clones, approximately 92% of them found a single time. Around 3.1% of the sample comes from the top ten.

This sample is drawn from a study of T cell changes during pregnancy in multiple sclerosis (dated by TCRdb to between 2018 and 2021). About the study as a whole: The study looked at changes in the T cell repertoire across pregnancy in women with multiple sclerosis.

The sequence joins TRBV5-4 to TRBJ1-6, with a weak D call of TRBD1 (6 bases match). The sequence was collected from a female donor with multiple sclerosis, enrolled in a pregnancy study. This sample comprised peripheral blood, obtained in the second trimester of pregnancy. The sequenced DNA: TGTGCCAGCAGCTCCACGGATGGAAGGGGGATAAGATTGGTAGCTTCACCCCTCCACTTT. Protein translation: CASSSTDGRGIRLVASPLHF.